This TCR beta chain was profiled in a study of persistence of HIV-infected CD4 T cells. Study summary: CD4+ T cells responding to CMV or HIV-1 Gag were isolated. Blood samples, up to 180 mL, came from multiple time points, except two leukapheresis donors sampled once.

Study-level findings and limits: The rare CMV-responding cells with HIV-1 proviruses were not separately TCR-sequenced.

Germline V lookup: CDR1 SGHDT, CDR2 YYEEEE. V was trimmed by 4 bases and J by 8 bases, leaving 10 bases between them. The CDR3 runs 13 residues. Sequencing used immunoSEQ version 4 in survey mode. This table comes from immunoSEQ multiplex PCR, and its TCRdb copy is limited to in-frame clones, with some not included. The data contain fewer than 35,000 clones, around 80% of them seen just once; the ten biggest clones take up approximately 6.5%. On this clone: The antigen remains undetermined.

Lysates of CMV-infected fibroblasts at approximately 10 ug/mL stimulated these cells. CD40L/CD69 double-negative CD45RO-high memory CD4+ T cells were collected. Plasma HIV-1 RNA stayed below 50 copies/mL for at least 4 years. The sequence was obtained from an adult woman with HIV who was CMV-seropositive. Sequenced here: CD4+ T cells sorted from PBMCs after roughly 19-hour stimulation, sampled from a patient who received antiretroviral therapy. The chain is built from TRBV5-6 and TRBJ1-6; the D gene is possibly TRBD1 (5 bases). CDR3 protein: CASSGPTDSPLHF. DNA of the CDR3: TGTGCCAGCAGCGGGCCGACAGATTCACCCCTCCACTTT.